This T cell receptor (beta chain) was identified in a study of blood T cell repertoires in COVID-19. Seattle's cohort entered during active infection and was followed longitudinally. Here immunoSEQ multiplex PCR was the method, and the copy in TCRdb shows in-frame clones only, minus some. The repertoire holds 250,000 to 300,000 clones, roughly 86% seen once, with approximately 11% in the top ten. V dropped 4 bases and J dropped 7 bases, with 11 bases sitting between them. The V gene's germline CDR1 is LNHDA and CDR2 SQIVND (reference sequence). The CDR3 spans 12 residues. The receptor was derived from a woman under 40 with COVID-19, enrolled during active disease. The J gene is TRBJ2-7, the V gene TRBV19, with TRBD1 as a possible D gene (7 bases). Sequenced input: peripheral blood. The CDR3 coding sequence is TGTGCCAGTAGTAGGAGGGGGCAAGAGCAGTACTTC. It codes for CASSRRGQEQYF.